Shown below are 20 T cell receptor beta chains from a single sample sequenced in a study of regulatory T cells in long-lasting Graves disease. Arm-PCR of CDR3 regions and iRepertoire HTBI primers were used to build TCR beta libraries. Each CDR3 protein gets one entry after TCRdb re-called the multiplex PCR reads with MiXCR. The table records fewer than 650,000 distinct CDR3 sequences, 15% to 20% of them present only once. The time point: newly diagnosed GD, antithyroid drugs for less than 3 months. Extracted PBMC RNA gave rise to the TCR library. The sample was also linked to a second study, of T cells in Graves' hyperthyroidism and ophthalmopathy.

Sequenced material: peripheral blood mononuclear cells (PBMCs), taken at new diagnosis, from a patient treated with antithyroid drugs. The receptors stem from a woman in her twenties or thirties with Graves disease.

The chain employs TRBV3-1 and TRBJ2-7; TRBD2 aligns across 9 bases. The germline gives CDR1 LGHDT, CDR2 YNNKEL (reference sequence). Trimming took 6 bases from V and 0 from J; bases not matched to a gene: 6. This CDR3 region has 15 residues. The CDR3 nucleotides read TGTGCCAGCAGACGTAGCGGGGGAAGCTCCTACGAGCAGTACTTC. Protein: CASRRSGGSSYEQYF.

This clonotype was seen ten or more times. The J gene is TRBJ1-1, the V gene TRBV28, with D maybe TRBD1 (6 bases). Germline lookup yields CDR1 MDHEN and CDR2 SYDVKM. The V end was cut by 5 bases, the J end by 2 bases, with 15 bases between. The CDR3 loop spans 15 amino acids. The CDR3 sequence: CASSPLGQRNTEAFF. As DNA, the CDR3 is TGTGCCAGCAGTCCCTTGGGACAAAGAAACACTGAAGCTTTCTTT.

J is TRBJ2-7 and V is TRBV10-1; 10 bases fit TRBD2. Germline loops: CDR1 WNHNN, CDR2 SYGVQD (reference sequence). The CDR3 contains 13 residues. V gave up 11 bases and J gave up 6 bases; unmatched junction bases: 10. The CDR3 region is CAPNALAGVEQYF. CDR3 DNA sequence: TGCGCCCCCAATGCCCTAGCGGGAGTCGAGCAGTACTTC.

This clonotype showed up many times. The chain employs TRBV12-3 or TRBV12-4 and TRBJ2-7; maybe TRBD1 (6 bases). The CDR3 length is 13 residues. V lost 8 bases and J 1 base, leaving 12 bases between the germline ends. CDR3 DNA sequence: TGTGCCAGCCTCTCGGACAGATCCTACGAGCAGTACTTC. Translation gives CASLSDRSYEQYF.

Ten or more counts support this clonotype. The V and J genes are TRBV12-3 or TRBV12-4 and TRBJ2-7, with D possibly being TRBD2 (5 bases). The CDR3 sequence is 16 residues long. With 2 bases removed from V and 4 bases from J, the gap between germline ends came to 18 bases. The CDR3 DNA sequence: TGTGCCAGCAGTTTACGGGATTTAAGGGCTACTTACGAGCAGTACTTC. Amino acids: CASSLRDLRATYEQYF.

This clonotype was recorded a few times. V is TRBV19 and J is TRBJ1-2; D perhaps matches TRBD1 (5 bases). Germline V gene lookup returns CDR1 LNHDA and CDR2 SQIVND (reference sequence). The V and J ends lost 3 bases and 1 base respectively, with 6 bases between them. This CDR3 is built from 13 residues. CDR3 DNA: TGTGCCAGTAGTATCAGGGTTAACTATGGCTACACCTTC. Its protein product is CASSIRVNYGYTF.

This clonotype was counted a few times. The gene calls are TRBV30 and TRBJ2-3; the match to TRBD1 covers 7 bases. Germline values: CDR1 GTSNPN, CDR2 SVGIG (reference sequence). The CDR3 loop spans 14 amino acids. J lost 2 bases, V lost 0 bases, and 2 bases had no gene match. CDR3 DNA sequence: TGTGCCTGGAGTGTGGACAGGATCACAGATACGCAGTATTTT. This translates into CAWSVDRITDTQYF. The full variable domain, its missing parts supplied by reference TRBV30 and TRBJ2-3, is SQTIHQWPATLVQPVGSPLSLECTVEGTSNPNLYWYRQAAGRGLQLLFYSVGIGQISSEVPQNLSASRPQDRQFILSSKKLLLSDSGFYLCAWSVDRITDTQYFGPGTRLTVL.

This clonotype was recorded many times. The V call is TRBV6-7, the J call TRBJ1-5; D unclear. TRBV6-7 is assigned to the ORF class and has an uncertain function. The CDR3 spans 15 residues. With 0 bases removed from V and 3 bases from J, the gap between germline ends came to 9 bases. CDR3 DNA: TGTGCCAGCAGTTACTCGACCCGGACCAATCAGCCCCAGCATTTT. Translated: CASSYSTRTNQPQHF.

Ten or more counts support this clonotype. The chain recombines TRBV12-3 or TRBV12-4 with TRBJ1-2; the D gene is possibly TRBD1 (6 bases). CDR3 length: 14 amino acids. V was cut by 2 bases and J by 8 bases, with 15 bases left in between. The CDR3 nucleotides read TGTGCCAGCAGTTTAAGGGGGGTTTCCGGAGGCTACACCTTC. Its translation: CASSLRGVSGGYTF.

The sample holds many counts of this clonotype. The gene calls are TRBV27 and TRBJ2-2; a weak D match, TRBD2 (6 bases). The germline V and J ends were trimmed by 2 bases and 6 bases, with 10 bases remaining between them. The CDR3 is made up of 14 amino acids. Germline V CDR1 and CDR2: MNHEY, SMNVEV (reference sequence). The CDR3, as DNA: TGTGCCAGCAGTTTAGCGGGACGGCCCGGGGAGCTGTTTTTT. This encodes CASSLAGRPGELFF.

This clonotype has only a few counts. The CDR3 sequence: CASSSGTGRKTQYF. The CDR3 DNA is TGTGCCAGCAGCTCCGGGACAGGGAGAAAGACCCAGTACTTC. This chain joins TRBV7-9 and TRBJ2-5; 9 bases fit TRBD1. Germline CDR1 reads SEHNR; CDR2 reads FQNEAQ (reference sequence). V was pared by 4 bases and J by 6 bases, with 6 bases of the junction left unmatched. The CDR3 covers 14 residues.

This clonotype turned up a few times. This chain links TRBV9 with TRBJ2-1; D unresolved. The CDR3 has 14 amino acids. Trimming took 4 bases from V and 2 from J, leaving 10 bases between them. CDR1 SGDLS and CDR2 YYNGEE come from the germline V gene. The CDR3 is CASSRSGPYNEQFF. CDR3 DNA sequence: TGTGCCAGCAGCCGGAGTGGCCCCTACAATGAGCAGTTCTTC.

This sequence joins TRBV29-1 and TRBJ2-3; 10 bases are shared with TRBD1. Germline trimming cut 2 bases from V and 7 bases from J; bases unmatched to any gene: 6. The CDR3 is 14 amino acids. The germline V gene has CDR1 SQVTM and CDR2 ANQGSEA. The CDR3 sequence is CSVELTGGMNTQYF. The DNA of the CDR3 is TGCAGCGTTGAATTGACAGGGGGCATGAATACGCAGTATTTT.

V and J are TRBV5-1 and TRBJ1-3, with D perhaps matching TRBD1 (5 bases). V was trimmed by 6 bases and J by 3 bases, leaving 16 bases between them. The CDR3 has 15 residues. Germline V CDR1 and CDR2: SGHRS, YFSETQ. This chain's CDR3 is CASTSDSIGGNTIYF. In DNA, the CDR3 is TGCGCCAGCACATCCGACAGTATAGGTGGAAACACCATATATTTT. Complete variable domain (other parts from reference TRBV5-1 and TRBJ1-3): KAGVTQTPRYLIKTRGQQVTLSCSPISGHRSVSWYQQTPGQGLQFLFEYFSETQRNKGNFPGRFSGRQFSNSRSEMNVSTLELGDSALYLCASTSDSIGGNTIYFGEGSWLTVV.

The chain has TRBV24-1 and TRBJ2-7; D not resolved. This CDR3 spans 13 amino acids. V shed 1 base and J shed 5 bases, with 8 bases lying between them. Germline CDR1 and CDR2: KGHDR and SFDVKD. The DNA for the CDR3 is TGTGCCACCAGTGATTTACGGACGGACGAGCAGTACTTC. Translated: CATSDLRTDEQYF.

Comment on this clonotype: A read error may be the cause here, since a much bigger clone is one base away. CDR3 nucleotides: TGTGCCAGCAGCATTACTAGCGGGAGGACCTACGAGCAGTACTTC. This encodes CASSITSGRTYEQYF. The chain uses TRBV5-6 and TRBJ2-7; 12 bases fit TRBD2. CDR3 size: 15 residues. The germline V gene has CDR1 SGHDT and CDR2 YYEEEE. V was pared by 4 bases and J by 2 bases, with 4 bases of the junction left unmatched.

This clonotype was detected ten times or more. V is TRBV27 and J is TRBJ2-1, with D possibly TRBD1 on 6 matching bases. This CDR3 has 14 amino acids. Germline V gene data show CDR1 as MNHEY and CDR2 as SMNVEV (reference sequence). V lost 5 bases to trimming and J lost 8 bases, with 16 bases between them. The CDR3 DNA reads as TGTGCCAGCAGTAACTACAGGGTCAAGGATGAGCAGTTCTTC. This encodes CASSNYRVKDEQFF.

As concerns this clonotype: This sequence may be a read error, since a much larger clone differs from it by one base. J is TRBJ2-7 and V is TRBV10-3; perhaps TRBD1 as D (6 bases). The V end lost 0 bases, the J end lost 9 bases, and 18 bases lay between the germline ends. This CDR3 has 15 amino acids. CDR1 and CDR2 from the germline V gene are ENHRY and SYGVKD. CDR3 coding DNA: TGTGCCATCAGTGAGTCAGTACAGGGTCCACACGGGCAGTACTTC. Translated: CAISESVQGPHGQYF.

V is TRBV7-9 and J is TRBJ2-1; 8 bases match TRBD1. This CDR3 contains 17 residues. Germline V gene lookup returns CDR1 SEHNR and CDR2 FQNEAQ (reference sequence). V was pared by 4 bases and J by 5 bases, with 13 bases of the junction left unmatched. The CDR3 here is CASSSPRDRRRDNEQFF. DNA of the CDR3: TGTGCCAGCAGCTCGCCCCGGGACAGGAGAAGGGACAATGAGCAGTTCTTC.

This clonotype was recorded many times. The rearrangement links TRBV10-3 to TRBJ2-7, with TRBD2 as a possible D gene (6 bases). Germline CDR1 and CDR2: ENHRY and SYGVKD. With 4 bases removed from V and 3 bases from J, the gap between germline ends came to 10 bases. The CDR3 runs to 13 residues. CDR3 nucleotides: TGTGCCATCAGTGGGGACTTAAGCTACGAGCAGTACTTC. Translated, it gives CAISGDLSYEQYF.